This T cell receptor beta chain is from a study of blood T cell repertoires in COVID-19. In the original analysis: Reference gene primer amplification gave estimated nucleated cell counts. Some clones are missing from TCRdb's copy, which holds only in-frame ones; the method was immunoSEQ multiplex PCR. V and J calls and clone size are those listed in that table; D and trimming were worked out from the DNA. This sample has about 120,000 clones, with about nine tenths found just once. This clone was detected only once. Germline V gene sequence: CDR1 MNHEY, CDR2 SVGEGT. The V gene end was trimmed by 2 bases and the J gene end by 5 bases; junction bases not matched to a gene: 9. The CDR3 loop spans 16 amino acids.

The sample taken for sequencing was peripheral blood. The chain uses TRBV6-2 or TRBV6-3 and TRBJ2-7; 10 positions agree with TRBD2. The clonotype comes from a woman aged 65 to 85 with acute or convalescent COVID-19. The CDR3 bases are TGTGCCAGCAGTTACCCGAGCGGGGGGGCTCGACACGAGCAGTACTTC. Its translation: CASSYPSGGARHEQYF.